This T cell receptor beta chain was documented in a study of CXCR3-negative and CXCR3-positive naive CD8 T cells. Libraries of TRB cDNA were made by 5' RACE and carried UMIs. TCRdb reprocessed the 5' RACE reads; each CDR3 protein has one entry and no DNA is given. Its listing shows approximately 40,000 distinct CDR3 sequences. Germline V gene lookup returns CDR1 ENHRY and CDR2 SYGVKD. The CDR3 spans 14 residues. A word on this clonotype: The antigen is unknown.

Whole-study results and caveats: Once cells were cryopreserved, CXCR3 expression went down partly, and most assays used fresh PBMCs. TRBV-TRBJ usage matched between naive CXCR3-negative and CXCR3-positive cells but not between memory cells. Whereas both naive subsets had comparably high diversity, memory CD8+ cells had much lower diversity.

All CD8+ T cell subsets were sorted in triplicate at hundreds of thousands of cells each. The sequenced sample consisted of memory CD8+ T cells from blood. The chain links TRBV10-3 to TRBJ2-5; TCRdb's assignment of TRBD1 cannot be checked, as there is no DNA. The clonotype was recovered from a human donor in good health. Some clones in this sample may be carry-over from other donors' samples. CDR3 sequence reads: CAIRLTGEQETQYF.